This is a list of T cell receptor beta chains from one sample in a study of OX40 agonist ivuxolimab in advanced cancers. Sequencing was performed with immunoSEQ multiplex PCR; in TCRdb, only in-frame clones are kept and a portion is missing. Among tens of thousands of clones listed, about 87% were seen once. The sequenced sample was CD4+ or CD8+ T cells sorted from blood, obtained in a trial of the OX40 agonist ivuxolimab. All receptors derive from an adult with an advanced solid tumor such as melanoma, head and neck, liver or kidney cancer. The conserved cysteine and the conserved F or W are not part of the CDR3 here.

TRBV5-1,ASSLEGLAVRGELF
TRBV28,ASSPPGPGDYEQY
TRBV7-8,ASSLIAGVYEQF
TRBV2,ASSELSPEAF
TRBV4-1,ASSRGLAGGQEQY
TRBV5-4,ASSLAGGEYGYT
TRBV5-6,ASSATGLGQETQY
TRBV19,ASGGQGVSEAF
TRBV21-1,ASSKVGLGGAMGSNQPQH
TRBV11-3,ASSLDPTGRYEQY
TRBV2,ASSFLNEQF
TRBV29-1,SVDELAGAYGQF
TRBV9,ASSPGTSGRTGGNEQF
TRBV29-1,SVAVSGGNTEAF
TRBV7-3,ASSYRTGSSYNEQF
TRBV5-4,ASSLQRNTDTQY